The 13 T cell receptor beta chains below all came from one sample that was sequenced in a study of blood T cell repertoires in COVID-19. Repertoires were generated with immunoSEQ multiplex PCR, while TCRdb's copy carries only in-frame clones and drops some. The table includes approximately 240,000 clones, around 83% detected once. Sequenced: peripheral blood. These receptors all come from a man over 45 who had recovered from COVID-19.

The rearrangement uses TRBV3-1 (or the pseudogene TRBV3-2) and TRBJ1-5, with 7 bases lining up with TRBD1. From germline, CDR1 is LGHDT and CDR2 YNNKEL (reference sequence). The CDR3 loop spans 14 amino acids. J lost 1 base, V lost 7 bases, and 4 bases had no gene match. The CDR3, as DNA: TGTGCCAGCACGACAGGGCTGAGCAATCAGCCCCAGCATTTT. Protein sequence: CASTTGLSNQPQHF.

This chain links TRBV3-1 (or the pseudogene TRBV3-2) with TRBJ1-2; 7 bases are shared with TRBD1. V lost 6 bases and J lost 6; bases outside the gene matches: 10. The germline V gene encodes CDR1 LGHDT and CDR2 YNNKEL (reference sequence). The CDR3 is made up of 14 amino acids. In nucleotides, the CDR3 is TGTGCCAGCAGTCAGAGGGGACAGTATAATGGCTACACCTTC. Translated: CASSQRGQYNGYTF.

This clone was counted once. The CDR3 region is CATSVARGRHNEQFF. CDR3 bases: TGTGCCACCAGTGTTGCCAGGGGGAGGCACAATGAGCAGTTCTTC. The chain has TRBV24-1 and TRBJ2-1, with TRBD1 as a possible D gene (7 bases). This CDR3 contains 15 residues. V shed 5 bases and J shed 5 bases, with 15 bases lying between them. Germline CDR1 KGHDR, CDR2 SFDVKD.

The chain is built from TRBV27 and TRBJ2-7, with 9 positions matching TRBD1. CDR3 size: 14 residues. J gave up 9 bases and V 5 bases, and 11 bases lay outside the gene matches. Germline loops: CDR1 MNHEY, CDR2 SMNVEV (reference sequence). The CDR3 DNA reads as TGTGCCAGCAGTGCCCCGGGACAGGGTCCGCGGCAGTACTTC. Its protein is CASSAPGQGPRQYF.

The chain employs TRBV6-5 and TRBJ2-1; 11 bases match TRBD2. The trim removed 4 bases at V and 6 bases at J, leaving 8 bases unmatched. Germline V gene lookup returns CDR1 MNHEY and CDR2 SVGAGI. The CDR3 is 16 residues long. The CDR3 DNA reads TGTGCCAGCAGTTCCCACCTAGCGGGAGGCTCCAATGAGCAGTTCTTC. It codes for CASSSHLAGGSNEQFF.

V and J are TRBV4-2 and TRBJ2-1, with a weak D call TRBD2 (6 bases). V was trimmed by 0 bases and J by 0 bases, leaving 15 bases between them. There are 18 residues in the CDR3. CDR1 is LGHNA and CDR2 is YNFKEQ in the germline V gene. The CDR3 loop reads CASSQEASETLSYNEQFF. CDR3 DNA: TGTGCCAGCAGCCAAGAGGCTAGCGAGACCCTCTCCTACAATGAGCAGTTCTTC.

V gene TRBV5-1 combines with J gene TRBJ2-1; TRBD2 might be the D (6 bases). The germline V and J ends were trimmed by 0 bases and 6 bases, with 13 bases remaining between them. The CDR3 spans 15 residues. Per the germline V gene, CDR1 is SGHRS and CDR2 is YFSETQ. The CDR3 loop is CASSLGSGATNEQFF. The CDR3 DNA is TGCGCCAGCAGCTTGGGATCGGGAGCAACCAATGAGCAGTTCTTC.

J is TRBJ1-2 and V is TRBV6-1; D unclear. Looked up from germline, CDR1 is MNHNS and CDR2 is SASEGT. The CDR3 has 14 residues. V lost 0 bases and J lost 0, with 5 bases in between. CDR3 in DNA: TGTGCCAGCAGTGAAGCGCGCACTAACTATGGCTACACCTTC. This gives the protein CASSEARTNYGYTF.

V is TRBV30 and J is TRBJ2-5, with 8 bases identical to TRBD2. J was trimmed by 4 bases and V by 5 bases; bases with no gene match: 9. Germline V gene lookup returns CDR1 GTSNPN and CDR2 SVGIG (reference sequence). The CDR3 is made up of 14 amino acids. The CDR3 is CAWGSGSKGETQYF. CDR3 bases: TGTGCCTGGGGCAGCGGGAGTAAGGGAGAGACCCAGTACTTC.

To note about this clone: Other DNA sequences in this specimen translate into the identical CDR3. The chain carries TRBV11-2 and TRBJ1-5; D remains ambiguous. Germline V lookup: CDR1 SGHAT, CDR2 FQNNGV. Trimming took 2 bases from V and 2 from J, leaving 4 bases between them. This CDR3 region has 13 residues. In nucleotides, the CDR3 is TGTGCCAGCAGCTTACAGGGCAATCAGCCCCAGCATTTT. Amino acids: CASSLQGNQPQHF. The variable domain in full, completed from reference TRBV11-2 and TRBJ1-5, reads EAGVAQSPRYKIIEKRQSVAFWCNPISGHATLYWYQQILGQGPKLLIQFQNNGVVDDSQLPKDRFSAERLKGVDSTLKIQPAKLEDSAVYLCASSLQGNQPQHFGDGTRLSIL.

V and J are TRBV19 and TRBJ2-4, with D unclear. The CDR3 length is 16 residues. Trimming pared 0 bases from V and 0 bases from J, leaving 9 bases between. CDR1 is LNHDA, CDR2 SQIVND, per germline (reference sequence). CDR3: CASSIELALAKNIQYF. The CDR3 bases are TGTGCCAGTAGTATAGAACTCGCTCTAGCCAAAAACATTCAGTACTTC.

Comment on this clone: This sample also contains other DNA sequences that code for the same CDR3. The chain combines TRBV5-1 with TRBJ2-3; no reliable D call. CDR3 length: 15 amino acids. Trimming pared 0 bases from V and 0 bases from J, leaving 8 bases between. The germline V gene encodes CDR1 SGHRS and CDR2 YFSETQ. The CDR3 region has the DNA TGCGCCAGCAGCTTGGACGGGTTGAGCACAGATACGCAGTATTTT. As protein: CASSLDGLSTDTQYF.

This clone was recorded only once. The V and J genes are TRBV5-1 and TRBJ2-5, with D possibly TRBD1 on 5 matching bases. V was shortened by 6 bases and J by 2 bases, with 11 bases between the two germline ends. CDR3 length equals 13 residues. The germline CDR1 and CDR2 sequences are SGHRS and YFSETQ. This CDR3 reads CASTMDTQETQYF. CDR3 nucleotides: TGCGCCAGCACCATGGACACACAAGAGACCCAGTACTTC.